This T cell receptor (beta chain) comes out of a study of cytomegalovirus exposure and HLA in healthy donors. Study-wide results and limits: Researchers counted around 160 TCR beta chains as cytomegalovirus-associated. Several of the most significant clusters were apparently associated with common viral pathogens in a later analysis.

Amplification used 60 Vbeta primers and 13 Jbeta primers. The assay was immunoSEQ multiplex PCR, and TCRdb's table has in-frame clones only and misses some. The data hold 100,000 to 150,000 clones, with just under 75% observed a single time. V lost 3 bases to trimming and J lost 5 bases; unmatched junction nucleotides: 5. Germline CDR1 and CDR2: SGHRS and YFSETQ. The CDR3 covers 14 residues. In this sample, this clone turned up a few times. The antigen remains undetermined. The origin of this receptor is a middle-aged man in good health and CMV-seropositive. Sequences were obtained from PBMCs. This chain uses TRBV5-1 with TRBJ1-1, with TRBD1 matching 9 bases. CDR3 sequence: CASSSGQGMTEAFF. DNA of the CDR3: TGCGCCAGCAGCTCGGGACAGGGTATGACTGAAGCTTTCTTT.